This entry describes one T cell receptor beta chain. The antigen remains undetermined. This record belongs to a study of T cells expressing NK-cell markers. General study findings and limits: Whether the expanded NKG2C+ T cell clones recognized HCMV remained unclear.

One entry per CDR3 protein, without DNA, is what TCRdb gives after re-calling the 5' RACE reads. The specimen's table records 200,000 to 300,000 distinct CDR3 sequences. This CDR3 spans 16 amino acids. The chain carries TRBV12-3 or TRBV12-4 and TRBJ2-2; TCRdb selects TRBD1, and the lack of DNA leaves this call unchecked. The sequenced material came from blood T cells: a sorted CD56 or NKG2C T cell subset, CD4+ or CD8+ T cells, or bulk PBMC T cells (not recorded which). The sequence was collected from a man between 18 and 35 years old in good health. The CDR3 sequence: CASSFLRGPNTGELFF.